The 16 T cell receptor beta chains given below trace back to one sample, sequenced in a study of identical twins. In TCRdb, the 5' RACE reads were re-called with MiXCR into one record per CDR3 protein. The data show around 530,000 distinct CDR3 sequences, roughly 15% seen once. This sample was also put to use in a study of yellow fever vaccine responses in identical twins.

The sequencing sample was made of CD4+ T cells sorted from blood. The source of these receptors is a woman younger than 30 in good health.

This chain connects TRBV5-1 to TRBJ1-1; 7 positions agree with TRBD1. Germline assignment: CDR1 SGHRS and CDR2 YFSETQ. V lost 0 bases and J lost 4; bases outside the gene matches: 6. The CDR3 consists of 15 residues. CDR3: CASSLAQGGITEAFF. The CDR3 DNA reads TGCGCCAGCAGCTTGGCCCAGGGGGGGATCACTGAAGCTTTCTTT.

The CDR3: CSARDRGGAGVSNEQFF. CDR3 sequence (DNA): TGCAGTGCTAGAGATCGGGGCGGGGCGGGAGTCTCCAATGAGCAGTTCTTC. The chain recombines TRBV20-1 with TRBJ2-1; 7 bases fit TRBD2. Germline assignment: CDR1 DFQATT and CDR2 SNEGSKA (reference sequence). V shed 0 bases, J shed 6 bases, and the junction held 14 bases outside the gene matches. The CDR3 contains 17 residues.

This clonotype has more than one count but fewer than ten. The rearrangement uses TRBV27 and TRBJ2-5; 7 positions match TRBD1. Germline V gives CDR1 MNHEY, CDR2 SMNVEV (reference sequence). J was trimmed by 5 bases and V by 5 bases; bases with no gene match: 5. The CDR3 covers 13 residues. CDR3 sequence (DNA): TGTGCCAGCAGTAGGGGGCGGCGGGAGACCCAGTACTTC. Its translation: CASSRGRRETQYF.

The chain carries TRBV4-1 and TRBJ2-1; either TRBD1 or TRBD2 may fit D (5 bases each). Germline V gene sequence: CDR1 MGHRA, CDR2 YSYEKL. This CDR3 spans 14 amino acids. Trimming took off 4 bases at V and 5 bases at J, with 12 bases between the two ends. In DNA, the CDR3 is TGCGCCAGCAGCCCCCGGGACCCTAACAATGAGCAGTTCTTC. It translates to CASSPRDPNNEQFF.

This clonotype was seen only a few times. The gene calls are TRBV12-2 and TRBJ2-7; TRBD1, the D gene given by the table, was not confirmed from the DNA. TRBV12-2 is a known pseudogene. The CDR3 has 18 amino acids. The chain's CDR3 is CASRLAKPPSGGANEQYV. The CDR3 nucleotides read TGTGCAAGTCGCTTAGCGAAGCCACCTTCAGGGGGCGCAAATGAGCAGTACGTC.

The rearrangement uses TRBV6-5 and TRBJ2-7; TRBD2 matches 12 bases. V was clipped by 4 bases and J by 5 bases; unmatched bases: 6. The germline CDR1 and CDR2 sequences are MNHEY and SVGAGI. The CDR3 spans 15 residues. The CDR3 reads CASSSTSGRINEQYF. The CDR3 coding sequence is TGTGCCAGCAGTTCCACTAGCGGGAGGATAAACGAGCAGTACTTC.

The sample holds a few counts of this clonotype. The rearrangement joins TRBV20-1 to TRBJ1-3; TRBD1 agrees at 7 bases. With V trimmed by 4 bases and J by 0 bases, 3 bases remained unmatched. Per the germline V gene, CDR1 is DFQATT and CDR2 is SNEGSKA (reference sequence). The CDR3 totals 14 residues. The CDR3 reads CSATGTASGNTIYF. CDR3 in DNA: TGCAGTGCTACCGGGACAGCCTCTGGAAACACCATATATTTT.

This clonotype was seen many times. This chain joins TRBV29-1 and TRBJ2-2; D tentatively fits TRBD1 or TRBD2 (5 bases each). With 4 bases removed from V and 5 bases from J, the gap between germline ends came to 8 bases. The CDR3 runs 12 residues. Germline V gene sequence: CDR1 SQVTM, CDR2 ANQGSEA. CDR3 protein: CSVGGGTGELFF. The CDR3 DNA sequence: TGCAGCGTTGGGGGCGGGACCGGGGAGCTGTTTTTT.

The gene calls are TRBV20-1 and TRBJ2-1; perhaps TRBD2 as D (7 bases). The V gene's germline CDR1 is DFQATT and CDR2 SNEGSKA (reference sequence). This CDR3 contains 15 residues. With 5 bases removed from V and 6 bases from J, the gap between germline ends came to 20 bases. The CDR3 protein is CSAEGGRGILNEQFF. Written as DNA, the CDR3 is TGCAGTGCTGAGGGAGGGAGGGGGATCCTCAATGAGCAGTTCTTC.

This clonotype was recorded at least ten times. The chain is built from TRBV5-1 and TRBJ2-7, with TRBD1 matching 9 bases. The CDR3 has 14 residues. V lost 0 bases and J lost 5; bases outside the gene matches: 3. CDR1 and CDR2 (germline): SGHRS, YFSETQ. CDR3 DNA sequence: TGCGCCAGCAGCTTGGGGGGACAGGGAAACGAGCAGTACTTC. Translation: CASSLGGQGNEQYF.

J is TRBJ2-5 and V is TRBV2; tentatively, D is TRBD2 (5 bases). Germline loops: CDR1 SNHLY, CDR2 FYNNEI. V gave up 7 bases and J gave up 0 bases, with 12 bases separating them. The CDR3 spans 14 residues. The CDR3 loop is CASTQLGNQETQYF. For the CDR3, the DNA is TGTGCCAGCACCCAACTAGGCAACCAAGAGACCCAGTACTTC.

This chain's CDR3 is CSAPDRSSGNTIYF. In DNA form, the CDR3 reads TGCAGTGCCCCCGACAGGAGCTCTGGAAACACCATATATTTT. The chain is built from TRBV20-1 and TRBJ1-3; TRBD1 is a possible D gene (6 bases). The CDR3 is made up of 14 amino acids. Germline V gives CDR1 DFQATT, CDR2 SNEGSKA (reference sequence). Trimming removed 6 bases from V and 0 bases from J, with 12 bases in between.

This clonotype has a handful of counts. The chain has TRBV2 and TRBJ2-1; D is perhaps TRBD2 (6 bases). There are 14 residues in the CDR3. Germline-derived CDR1 and CDR2 are SNHLY and FYNNEI. Trimming took 6 bases from V and 8 from J, leaving 17 bases between them. The CDR3 protein is CASRPGLQSDEQFF. In DNA, the CDR3 is TGTGCCAGCAGGCCGGGACTCCAGTCGGATGAGCAGTTCTTC. The variable domain in full, with the rest retrieved from reference TRBV2 and TRBJ2-1, is EPEVTQTPSHQVTQMGQEVILRCVPISNHLYFYWYRQILGQKVEFLVSFYNNEISEKSEIFDDQFSVERPDGSNFTLKIRSTKLEDSAMYFCASRPGLQSDEQFFGPGTRLTVL.

This clonotype has just one count. The CDR3 DNA follows: TGCAGTGCTCCCGGGACACACACCGGGGAGCTGTTTTTT. This codes for CSAPGTHTGELFF. The chain is built from TRBV20-1 and TRBJ2-2; D might be TRBD1 (6 bases). CDR1 is DFQATT and CDR2 is SNEGSKA in the germline V gene (reference sequence). Between the trimmed V and J ends, which lost 5 bases and 3 bases, there was a span of 10 bases. The CDR3 is 13 amino acids.

This clonotype was detected a few times. The V call is TRBV24-1, the J call TRBJ2-7; tentative D call: TRBD1 (6 bases). The CDR3 totals 13 residues. V gave up 7 bases and J gave up 6 bases, with 15 bases separating them. The germline CDR1 and CDR2 sequences are KGHDR and SFDVKD. The CDR3 region has the DNA TGTGCCACCAGCGGGACACGCTGGGGCGAGCAGTACTTC. This gives the protein CATSGTRWGEQYF.

The chain uses TRBV12-3 or TRBV12-4 and TRBJ2-3, with D tentatively TRBD2 (6 bases). V lost 8 bases, J lost 0 bases, and 12 bases lay in between. This CDR3 comprises 14 residues. CDR3 loop: CASGGTPSTDTQYF. The CDR3 nucleotides are TGTGCCAGCGGCGGGACTCCTAGCACAGATACGCAGTATTTT.